The 27 T cell receptor beta chains given below trace back to one sample, sequenced in a study of regulatory T cells in long-lasting Graves disease. The time point was: newly diagnosed GD, antithyroid drugs for less than 3 months. Scientists built the TCR library using RNA that was extracted from PBMCs. Arm-PCR of CDR3 regions with iRepertoire HTBI primers generated TCR beta libraries. TCRdb itself ran the multiplex PCR reads through MiXCR, one entry per CDR3 protein. The sample has 350,000 to 400,000 distinct CDR3 sequences, 15% to 20% seen once. This sample was shared with a second study, whose subject was T cells in Graves' hyperthyroidism and ophthalmopathy.

This sample comprised peripheral blood mononuclear cells (PBMCs), obtained at new diagnosis, from a patient treated with antithyroid drugs. These receptors originate from a woman younger than 35 with Graves disease.

The V and J genes are TRBV4-1 and TRBJ2-3; D might be TRBD1 (6 bases). The CDR3 has 13 residues. Germline CDR1 is MGHRA and CDR2 is YSYEKL. V was cut by 2 bases and J by 3 bases, with 6 bases left in between. For the CDR3, the DNA is TGCGCCAGCAGCCAACAGGGGACAGATACGCAGTATTTT. It is translated as CASSQQGTDTQYF.

This clonotype was seen ten or more times. This sequence joins TRBV2 and TRBJ2-5; D gene ambiguous. V lost 0 bases and J 0 bases, leaving 11 bases between the germline ends. Per germline, CDR1 SNHLY and CDR2 FYNNEI. The length of the CDR3 is 16 residues. CDR3 in amino acids: CASSEASLTNQETQYF. The CDR3 DNA reads TGTGCCAGCAGTGAAGCGAGCTTGACCAACCAAGAGACCCAGTACTTC. Drawing the rest from reference TRBV2 and TRBJ2-5, the complete variable domain is EPEVTQTPSHQVTQMGQEVILRCVPISNHLYFYWYRQILGQKVEFLVSFYNNEISEKSEIFDDQFSVERPDGSNFTLKIRSTKLEDSAMYFCASSEASLTNQETQYFGPGTRLLVL.

This chain uses TRBV30 with TRBJ2-7; D is ambiguous. The CDR3 has 14 amino acids. V gave up 3 bases and J gave up 2 bases, with 14 bases separating them. Germline V lookup: CDR1 GTSNPN, CDR2 SVGIG (reference sequence). DNA of the CDR3: TGTGCCTGGAGCAATCGCAAGGTGCCCTACGAGCAGTACTTC. It yields the protein CAWSNRKVPYEQYF.

This clonotype was seen at least ten times. The chain joins TRBV5-6 to TRBJ1-2; no reliable D call. The CDR3 runs to 12 residues. V lost 4 bases and J lost 5, with 9 bases in between. The germline V gene has CDR1 SGHDT and CDR2 YYEEEE. The CDR3 DNA sequence: TGTGCCAGCAGCCCGGGCCAGTATGGCTACACCTTC. It specifies CASSPGQYGYTF.

This clonotype was seen many times. This chain joins TRBV18 and TRBJ2-2; D ambiguous. Germline-derived CDR1 and CDR2 are KGHSH and LQKENI. V lost 1 base to trimming and J lost 2 bases, with 14 bases between them. This CDR3 spans 17 amino acids. The CDR3 here is CASSPRQDLLNTGELFF. The CDR3 DNA follows: TGTGCCAGCTCACCACGCCAAGACTTGCTTAACACCGGGGAGCTGTTTTTT.

The sample holds many counts of this clonotype. The CDR3 here is CASRPVQGAPDTEAFF. DNA for the CDR3: TGCGCCAGCAGACCGGTGCAGGGGGCGCCGGACACTGAAGCTTTCTTT. This sequence joins TRBV5-1 and TRBJ1-1; the match to TRBD1 covers 8 bases. The germline V gene encodes CDR1 SGHRS and CDR2 YFSETQ. The CDR3 runs 16 residues. Unmatched junction bases numbered 12, after V lost 5 bases and J lost 3 bases. The full variable domain, with the rest looked up from reference TRBV5-1 and TRBJ1-1, is KAGVTQTPRYLIKTRGQQVTLSCSPISGHRSVSWYQQTPGQGLQFLFEYFSETQRNKGNFPGRFSGRQFSNSRSEMNVSTLELGDSALYLCASRPVQGAPDTEAFFGQGTRLTVV.

This clonotype has just one count. This may come from a read error, since a much larger clone is one base off. V gene TRBV11-2 combines with J gene TRBJ1-5, with 7 nucleotides matching TRBD1. Germline CDR1 and CDR2: SGHAT and FQNNGV. This CDR3 contains 15 residues. The ends lost 11 bases at V and 1 base at J; junction bases unmatched: 11. The CDR3 sequence: CAGKEGAVSNQPQHF. The CDR3, as DNA: TGTGCCGGCAAGGAGGGGGCGGTGAGCAATCAGCCCCAGCATTTT.

This clonotype was counted a few times. A read error may be the cause here, since a much bigger clone is one base away. The J gene is TRBJ2-1, the V gene TRBV2, with D possibly matching TRBD2 (6 bases). Germline V gene data show CDR1 as SNHLY and CDR2 as FYNNEI. CDR3 length: 15 residues. Trimming stripped 7 bases from V and 3 bases from J, with 16 bases between. The CDR3 loop reads CASTRTNGGYNEQFF. The CDR3, as DNA: TGTGCCAGCACCAGGACTAACGGGGGCTACAATGAGCAGTTCTTC.

CDR3 in amino acids: CASSLAVMTSGEDEQFF. CDR3 in DNA: TGTGCCAGCAGCTTAGCGGTAATGACTAGCGGGGAGGATGAGCAGTTCTTC. The chain carries TRBV7-9 and TRBJ2-1; 11 bases map to TRBD2. V dropped 0 bases and J dropped 8; count of bases not matched to a gene: 9. This CDR3 is built from 17 residues. CDR1 is SEHNR and CDR2 is FQNEAQ in the germline V gene (reference sequence).

Regarding this clonotype: A clone one base away is much larger, so this may be a read error. The CDR3: CSAESYYNQPRHF. CDR3 in DNA: TGCAGTGCTGAGTCTTACTACAACCAGCCCCGGCATTTT. This chain links TRBV20-1 with TRBJ1-5; no reliable D call. CDR3 length: 13 amino acids. Germline values: CDR1 DFQATT, CDR2 SNEGSKA (reference sequence).

A remark on this clonotype: This likely traces to a read error, being one base from a far larger clone. V is TRBV2 and J is TRBJ2-7, with D tentatively TRBD1 or TRBD2 (5 bases each). Germline-derived CDR1 and CDR2 are SNHLY and FYNNEI. CDR3 length: 13 residues. The germline V and J ends were trimmed by 7 bases and 7 bases, with 17 bases remaining between them. The CDR3 region is CASMRGAYNEQYF. Here the CDR3 DNA reads TGTGCCAGCATGAGGGGCGCCTACAATGAGCAGTACTTC.

This clonotype was picked up a small number of times. The V gene is TRBV28, the J gene TRBJ1-3; 8 bases line up with TRBD1. The CDR3 sequence is 17 residues long. The germline V gene has CDR1 MDHEN and CDR2 SYDVKM. Unmatched junction bases numbered 6, after V lost 2 bases and J lost 0 bases. Here the CDR3 reads CASSLRPGGFSGNTIYF. CDR3 sequence (DNA): TGTGCCAGCAGTTTACGACCAGGGGGCTTCTCTGGAAACACCATATATTTT.

The chain's CDR3 is CASSFRREGFGEQFF. CDR3 in DNA: TGTGCCAGCAGTTTCCGGCGGGAGGGATTCGGCGAGCAGTTCTTC. J is TRBJ2-1 and V is TRBV12-3 or TRBV12-4; TRBD2 agrees at 9 bases. The CDR3 has 15 residues. V shed 3 bases and J 10 bases; nucleotides not matched to a gene: 10.

This clonotype was recorded many times. The gene calls are TRBV12-3 or TRBV12-4 and TRBJ2-1; D is unresolved. The CDR3 consists of 12 residues. Trimming removed 3 bases from V and 9 bases from J, with 9 bases in between. The CDR3 sequence is CASSFVAGEQFF. The DNA for the CDR3 is TGTGCCAGCAGTTTTGTGGCCGGTGAGCAGTTCTTC.

Comment on this clonotype: The junction does not match germline at one end; this may be a read error. The rearrangement links TRBV19 to TRBJ2-7; D uncertain. From germline, CDR1 is LNHDA and CDR2 SQIVND (reference sequence). This CDR3 is built from 13 residues. The CDR3 bases are TGTGCCAGTGGTATCTACAGCTCCTACGAGCAGTACTTC. Translating gives CASGIYSSYEQYF.

The DNA for the CDR3 is TGCGCCAGCAGCCAAGTCATTATCTCCCGACAGGGGCGTCGAGGAGCTTTCTTT. It encodes CASSQVIISRQGRRGAFF. The chain employs TRBV4-1 and TRBJ1-1, with 8 bases identical to TRBD1. The ends lost 1 base at V and 10 bases at J; junction bases unmatched: 20. The CDR3 contains 18 residues. CDR1 and CDR2 (germline): MGHRA, YSYEKL.

This clonotype was observed many times. This chain joins TRBV20-1 and TRBJ1-1; no clear D gene. Germline V gene lookup returns CDR1 DFQATT and CDR2 SNEGSKA (reference sequence). The CDR3 covers 14 residues. V was trimmed by 5 bases and J by 1 base, leaving 14 bases between them. The CDR3 sequence: CSAPEPEGNTEAFF. The CDR3 nucleotides read TGCAGTGCTCCAGAGCCGGAGGGGAACACTGAAGCTTTCTTT.

This clonotype was found a few times. The chain couples TRBV9 to TRBJ2-1, with TRBD2 matching 11 bases. The V gene end was trimmed by 3 bases and the J gene end by 2 bases; junction bases not matched to a gene: 10. Germline CDR1 SGDLS, CDR2 YYNGEE. CDR3 length: 18 residues. The CDR3 sequence: CASSGLTSGSRTYNEQFF. The CDR3 region has the DNA TGTGCCAGCAGCGGACTAACTAGCGGGAGTAGGACCTACAATGAGCAGTTCTTC.

This clonotype was detected ten times or more. The V gene is TRBV20-1, the J gene TRBJ2-7; the D is unclear. This CDR3 is 13 amino acids long. V shed 1 base and J shed 4 bases, with 11 bases lying between them. The germline V gene has CDR1 DFQATT and CDR2 SNEGSKA (reference sequence). In DNA form, the CDR3 reads TGCAGTGCTAGAGCCCCCGGCCGTTACGAGCAGTACTTC. This encodes CSARAPGRYEQYF.

This clonotype was seen a handful of times. As DNA, the CDR3 is TGTGCCAGCAGTTTAGCGGGGGGCCCAGGCGCGCAGTATTTT. Residues: CASSLAGGPGAQYF. This chain connects TRBV6-2 or TRBV6-3 to TRBJ2-3, with 10 bases matching TRBD2. The CDR3 covers 14 residues. CDR1 is MNHEY, CDR2 SVGEGT, per germline. J lost 10 bases, V lost 4 bases, and 8 bases had no gene match.

This clonotype was counted many times. This chain connects TRBV6-1 to TRBJ1-5, with 9 bases identical to TRBD1. The CDR3 is made up of 16 amino acids. CDR1 and CDR2 (germline): MNHNS, SASEGT. The J segment lost 6 bases and the V segment lost 2 bases, leaving 8 bases of the junction unmatched. CDR3 bases: TGTGCCAGCAGTGAACTGGGACAGGGTCTAGGTCAGCCCCAGCATTTT. This codes for CASSELGQGLGQPQHF.

This clonotype was found a few times. V gene TRBV19 combines with J gene TRBJ2-4, with TRBD1 as a possible D gene (5 bases). This CDR3 is built from 14 residues. V was shortened by 5 bases and J by 12 bases, with 20 bases between the two germline ends. Germline V CDR1 and CDR2: LNHDA, SQIVND (reference sequence). CDR3 loop: CASSPARGRMDQYF. As DNA, the CDR3 is TGTGCCAGTAGTCCGGCAAGGGGTAGAATGGATCAGTACTTC.

The chain couples TRBV19 to TRBJ2-7; the D gene is possibly TRBD1 (6 bases). There are 14 residues in the CDR3. The germline CDR1 and CDR2 sequences are LNHDA and SQIVND (reference sequence). V was clipped by 6 bases and J by 5 bases, with 17 bases between them. Written as DNA, the CDR3 is TGTGCCAGTAGCCTAGTGGGGGCGCTCGACGAGCAGTACTTC. It translates to CASSLVGALDEQYF.

This clonotype was observed many times. The chain couples TRBV4-1 to TRBJ1-5; D is unclear. Deletions cut 0 bases from V and 6 bases from J, with 21 bases between. This CDR3 contains 18 residues. CDR1 and CDR2 from the germline V gene are MGHRA and YSYEKL. This CDR3 reads CASSQDQAVGLESQPQHF. CDR3 in DNA: TGCGCCAGCAGCCAAGATCAAGCTGTAGGGCTGGAAAGTCAGCCCCAGCATTTT.

The table lists this clonotype with many counts. The chain joins TRBV3-1 to TRBJ2-3; D unclear. V lost 5 bases and J 5 bases, leaving 11 bases between the germline ends. The CDR3 has 13 amino acids. Germline CDR1 reads LGHDT; CDR2 reads YNNKEL (reference sequence). The CDR3 loop reads CASSFTPKDTQYF. CDR3 DNA: TGTGCCAGCAGCTTTACACCTAAAGATACGCAGTATTTT.

The table lists this clonotype with many counts. The V call is TRBV20-1, the J call TRBJ2-1; 8 positions agree with TRBD1. Germline CDR1 DFQATT, CDR2 SNEGSKA (reference sequence). Trimming cost V 5 bases and J 7 bases; bases outside gene matches: 7. The CDR3 totals 13 residues. The CDR3 here is CSAPGQVVNEQFF. CDR3 DNA: TGCAGTGCTCCGGGACAGGTAGTTAATGAGCAGTTCTTC.

This clonotype came up many times. The chain couples TRBV12-3 or TRBV12-4 to TRBJ1-2; D is ambiguous. This CDR3 comprises 15 residues. The V end was cut by 2 bases, the J end by 2 bases, with 12 bases between. In nucleotides, the CDR3 is TGTGCCAGCAGTTTACCCGGGAGTTCCAACTATGGCTACACCTTC. Protein sequence: CASSLPGSSNYGYTF.